These 26 T cell receptor beta chains came from one sample sequenced in a study of T cell responses to AZD1222 COVID-19 vaccine (dated by TCRdb to the early 2020s). The library came from the immunoSEQ multiplex PCR assay. TCRdb stores this immuneACCESS table with in-frame sequences only. Part of the clones is absent; in the studies checked, under half of the shortfall reflects unresolved V genes, and no reason is known for the rest. This sample gives some 130,000 clones in total; roughly 93% of them show up just once. Roughly 0.98% of the sample lies in the top ten. This sample's time point label indicates: about 28 days (+/-7) after the second vaccine dose. Sequenced here: peripheral blood, sampled 28 days after the second AZD1222 dose. The receptors derive from an adult who received the AZD1222 COVID-19 vaccine.

The chain couples TRBV5-1 to TRBJ1-5, with 9 bases fitting TRBD1. The ends lost 4 bases at V and 5 bases at J; junction bases unmatched: 1. The CDR3 contains 13 residues. CDR1 is SGHRS, CDR2 YFSETQ, per germline. CDR3 region: CASSRDRDQPQHF. The CDR3 DNA sequence: TGCGCCAGCAGCAGGGACAGGGATCAGCCCCAGCATTTT.

This clone was recorded only once. The rearrangement links TRBV5-4 to TRBJ2-7; TRBD1 is a possible D gene (5 bases). The CDR3 totals 13 residues. Germline loops: CDR1 SGHNT, CDR2 YYREEE (reference sequence). Trimming took off 6 bases at V and 1 base at J, with 11 bases between the two ends. CDR3 protein: CASTLDRSYEQYF. The CDR3 nucleotides are TGTGCCAGCACCCTTGACAGATCCTACGAGCAGTACTTC.

This clone has only one observation. This rearrangement joins TRBV9 to TRBJ1-2; possible D gene TRBD1, 6 bases. CDR3 length: 15 amino acids. The V gene lost 4 bases and the J gene lost 4 bases, with 17 bases spanning the gap. In germline, CDR1 is SGDLS, CDR2 YYNGEE. CDR3 bases: TGTGCCAGCAGCACCCGCGGGGGGGACACCTATGGCTACACCTTC. This sequence encodes CASSTRGGDTYGYTF.

The chain joins TRBV10-3 to TRBJ2-1; D unresolved. Trimming pared 4 bases from V and 4 bases from J, leaving 11 bases between. The CDR3 contains 14 residues. From germline, CDR1 is ENHRY and CDR2 SYGVKD. CDR3 sequence (DNA): TGTGCCATCAGTGGGACGGAATCATACAATGAGCAGTTCTTC. Its protein is CAISGTESYNEQFF.

This chain links TRBV10-3 with TRBJ1-1; no clear D. CDR3 length: 13 residues. Trimming shortened V by 6 bases and J by 6 bases, and 14 bases separated the two germline ends. CDR1 ENHRY and CDR2 SYGVKD come from the germline V gene. The CDR3 DNA is TGTGCCATCAGCACACTAGAGAGGGCTGAAGCTTTCTTT. Amino acid sequence: CAISTLERAEAFF.

The V gene is TRBV18, the J gene TRBJ2-3, with TRBD2 matching 12 bases. CDR1 and CDR2 (germline): KGHSH, LQKENI. V lost 4 bases to trimming and J lost 4 bases; unmatched junction nucleotides: 0. The CDR3 loop spans 14 amino acids. The chain's CDR3 is CASSRLAGADTQYF. CDR3 coding DNA: TGTGCCAGCTCACGACTAGCGGGAGCAGATACGCAGTATTTT.

The V call is TRBV28, the J call TRBJ1-6, with a weak D call TRBD1 (5 bases). The germline V gene has CDR1 MDHEN and CDR2 SYDVKM. This CDR3 is 15 amino acids long. V lost 3 bases, J lost 8 bases, and 14 bases lay in between. CDR3 nucleotides: TGTGCCAGCAGTTTTATGAGGGGCAGGGATTCACCCCTCCACTTT. It specifies CASSFMRGRDSPLHF.

The V gene is TRBV5-5, the J gene TRBJ2-5, with TRBD2 identical over 7 bases. There are 16 residues in the CDR3. Germline V gene sequence: CDR1 SGHKS, CDR2 YYEKEE (reference sequence). The junction had 11 bases not matched to a gene; V was cut back by 1 base and J by 5 bases. CDR3 DNA: TGTGCCAGCAGCTTGTCTCTAGCGGTTTCGGTCGAGACCCAGTACTTC. Protein: CASSLSLAVSVETQYF.

The V and J genes are TRBV6-5 and TRBJ1-4; D uncertain. Trimming cost V 2 bases and J 2 bases, with 9 bases left between them. Germline CDR1 is MNHEY and CDR2 is SVGAGI. The CDR3 extends over 15 amino acids. In DNA, the CDR3 is TGTGCCAGCAGTTACCAGGTGTGGACTAATGAAAAACTGTTTTTT. Translated: CASSYQVWTNEKLFF.

A few counts support this clone. This chain connects TRBV6-5 to TRBJ2-2, with 8 bases matching TRBD1. Germline V gene sequence: CDR1 MNHEY, CDR2 SVGAGI. Trimming took 6 bases from V and 6 from J; bases not matched to a gene: 3. The CDR3 has 13 amino acids. CDR3 DNA: TGTGCCAGCAGGAGCAGGGGGCCCGGGGAGCTGTTTTTT. It codes for CASRSRGPGELFF.

This chain uses TRBV13 with TRBJ2-1, with TRBD1 as a possible D gene (7 bases). The CDR3 sequence is 15 residues long. V was trimmed by 0 bases and J by 8 bases, leaving 14 bases between them. CDR1 is PRHDT and CDR2 is FYEKMQ in the germline V gene (reference sequence). In DNA form, the CDR3 reads TGTGCCAGCAGCTTAGGCGGCAGGGGGGAGTATGAGCAGTTCTTC. Its translation: CASSLGGRGEYEQFF.

This chain links TRBV5-1 with TRBJ1-2; 9 positions match TRBD1. V shed 4 bases, J shed 2 bases, and the junction held 12 bases outside the gene matches. Germline assignment: CDR1 SGHRS and CDR2 YFSETQ. The CDR3 loop spans 17 amino acids. CDR3: CASSGGQGGGANYGYTF. Written as DNA, the CDR3 is TGCGCCAGCAGCGGGGGACAGGGTGGAGGGGCGAACTATGGCTACACCTTC.

This rearrangement joins TRBV14 to TRBJ2-1; 8 bases map to TRBD2. This CDR3 comprises 16 residues. Germline lookup yields CDR1 SGHDN and CDR2 FVKESK. V shed 4 bases, J shed 2 bases, and the junction held 7 bases outside the gene matches. CDR3 nucleotide sequence: TGTGCCAGCAGCCTAGGCGGGGGGAGGGCCTACAATGAGCAGTTCTTC. It is translated as CASSLGGGRAYNEQFF.

V gene TRBV7-8 combines with J gene TRBJ2-2, with TRBD1 identical over 7 bases. There are 15 residues in the CDR3. V shed 2 bases and J 6 bases; nucleotides not matched to a gene: 6. In germline, CDR1 is SGHVS, CDR2 FQNEAQ. The CDR3 spells CASSLWKGGSGELFF. CDR3 bases: TGTGCCAGCAGCTTATGGAAAGGGGGCTCCGGGGAGCTGTTTTTT.

The V and J genes are TRBV4-1 and TRBJ2-4, with 10 positions matching TRBD2. The CDR3 loop spans 19 amino acids. V was pared by 0 bases and J by 0 bases, with 8 bases of the junction left unmatched. The germline gives CDR1 MGHRA, CDR2 YSYEKL. CDR3 residues: CASSQDRLAGELAKNIQYF. The DNA for the CDR3 is TGCGCCAGCAGCCAAGATAGGCTAGCGGGGGAGCTAGCCAAAAACATTCAGTACTTC.

This clone was observed a single time. V is TRBV6-5 and J is TRBJ2-7; 8 bases are shared with TRBD1. CDR1 is MNHEY and CDR2 is SVGAGI in the germline V gene. This CDR3 comprises 16 residues. The V gene end was trimmed by 0 bases and the J gene end by 3 bases; junction bases not matched to a gene: 7. The CDR3 nucleotides read TGTGCCAGCAGTTACTCGGTCGGGACAGGTCTCTACGAGCAGTACTTC. Translation gives CASSYSVGTGLYEQYF.

The CDR3 loop reads CAVRQGDVRNTEAFF. CDR3 DNA: TGTGCCGTCCGACAGGGAGACGTTCGGAACACTGAAGCTTTCTTT. The V call is TRBV10-3, the J call TRBJ1-1; 7 bases match TRBD1. From germline, CDR1 is ENHRY and CDR2 SYGVKD. V trimming: 11 bases; J trimming: 1 base; junction bases outside the gene matches: 13. The CDR3 is 15 residues long.

CDR3: CASSFTRGINEKLFF. The CDR3, as DNA: TGTGCCAGCAGTTTCACCCGGGGCATTAATGAAAAACTGTTTTTT. The chain couples TRBV6-5 to TRBJ1-4; tentatively, D is TRBD1 (5 bases). This CDR3 comprises 15 residues. Trimming cost V 4 bases and J 4 bases, with 13 bases left between them. Germline V gene data show CDR1 as MNHEY and CDR2 as SVGAGI.

The V gene is TRBV28, the J gene TRBJ1-5, with D hard to call. This CDR3 comprises 14 residues. Germline V gene lookup returns CDR1 MDHEN and CDR2 SYDVKM. V lost 5 bases and J 1 base, leaving 9 bases between the germline ends. The CDR3 DNA reads TGTGCCAGCAGTCCAGCGCAGAGCAATCAGCCCCAGCATTTT. This encodes CASSPAQSNQPQHF.

The chain has TRBV20-1 and TRBJ1-1, with TRBD1 as a possible D gene (6 bases). The CDR3 is 13 residues long. With 3 bases removed from V and 6 bases from J, the gap between germline ends came to 14 bases. Germline V gene lookup returns CDR1 DFQATT and CDR2 SNEGSKA (reference sequence). CDR3 sequence reads: CSASPVPGAEAFF. Here the CDR3 DNA reads TGCAGTGCTAGTCCCGTCCCAGGGGCTGAAGCTTTCTTT.

This clone was observed a single time. This rearrangement joins TRBV7-8 to TRBJ1-5; the D gene is possibly TRBD1 (5 bases). Germline values: CDR1 SGHVS, CDR2 FQNEAQ. The CDR3 covers 15 residues. V was clipped by 2 bases and J by 0 bases, with 8 bases between them. CDR3 bases: TGTGCCAGCAGCTTAATGGGGGGTAGCAATCAGCCCCAGCATTTT. As protein: CASSLMGGSNQPQHF.

This clone has a single count. The rearrangement joins TRBV9 to TRBJ2-7; maybe TRBD1 (6 bases). This CDR3 is built from 13 residues. Germline CDR1 is SGDLS and CDR2 is YYNGEE. The ends were cut back, 0 bases at V and 2 bases at J, with 6 bases in the middle. The CDR3 sequence: CASSVAGAYEQYF. The CDR3 region has the DNA TGTGCCAGCAGCGTAGCAGGGGCCTACGAGCAGTACTTC.

The chain recombines TRBV7-9 with TRBJ2-2; 12 positions match TRBD2. From germline, CDR1 is SEHNR and CDR2 FQNEAQ (reference sequence). This CDR3 is 16 amino acids long. The V and J ends lost 4 bases and 5 bases, in that order; junction bases with no gene match: 5. The CDR3 sequence: CASSSGLAGWTGELFF. The CDR3 DNA reads as TGTGCCAGCAGCTCTGGACTAGCGGGATGGACCGGGGAGCTGTTTTTT.

This chain uses TRBV29-1 with TRBJ2-1; D possibly corresponds to TRBD1 (6 bases). Between the trimmed V and J ends, which lost 2 bases and 1 base, there was a span of 12 bases. Germline V gene lookup returns CDR1 SQVTM and CDR2 ANQGSEA. This CDR3 region has 15 residues. The CDR3 nucleotides are TGCAGCGTTGAAAAAACAGGGAGTTCCTACAATGAGCAGTTCTTC. Translated: CSVEKTGSSYNEQFF.

The chain carries TRBV2 and TRBJ2-7; 7 bases line up with TRBD1. This CDR3 is built from 15 residues. CDR1 and CDR2 (germline): SNHLY, FYNNEI. V shed 6 bases and J 5 bases; nucleotides not matched to a gene: 13. CDR3 nucleotide sequence: TGTGCCAGCAGGAGGAGAAGGACAGGCGATGACGAGCAGTACTTC. Protein sequence: CASRRRRTGDDEQYF.

The chain couples TRBV7-8 to TRBJ2-5; D ambiguous. The CDR3 covers 15 residues. Germline CDR1 reads SGHVS; CDR2 reads FQNEAQ. V lost 5 bases to trimming and J lost 2 bases, with 15 bases between them. The CDR3 nucleotides are TGTGCCAGCAGCCGAAATTTGTGGTATCAAGAGACCCAGTACTTC. Its translation: CASSRNLWYQETQYF.